This is a list of T cell receptor beta chains from one sample in a study of blood T cell repertoires in COVID-19. Repertoires were generated with immunoSEQ multiplex PCR, while TCRdb's copy carries only in-frame clones and drops some. Found here are 130,000 or so clones, over 60% of them singletons; the top ten hold approximately 8%. The sample consisted of peripheral blood. The origin of the receptors is a human donor in a cohort sampled during active COVID-19. The CDR3 runs from the conserved cysteine through the conserved F or W. A D gene is named only where the DNA matches it firmly. Clone sizes are given selectively: once, few, many, or a class where the clone is expanded.

D gene	clone size	V gene	J gene	CDR3 DNA	CDR3 protein
-	-	TRBV7-2	TRBJ2-6	TGTGCCAGCAGCCCCTTAGGCGCAGGATACTCTGGGGCCAACGTCCTGACTTTC	CASSPLGAGYSGANVLTF
TRBD2	once	TRBV9	TRBJ2-1	TGTGCCAGCAGCGTAGATGGGGGACTAGCGGGGGAGAACTACAATGAGCAGTTCTTC	CASSVDGGLAGENYNEQFF
TRBD2	once	TRBV29-1	TRBJ2-3	TGCAGCGTTGTGAGTAGCGGGTCCTATACGCAGTATTTT	CSVVSSGSYTQYF
-	-	TRBV21-1	TRBJ2-7	TGTGCCAGCAGCAGACTATCGGGACTCACCTACGAGCAGTACTTC	CASSRLSGLTYEQYF
TRBD1	many	TRBV12-3/TRBV12-4	TRBJ2-7	TGTGCCAGCAGCCTGACAGGGTACGAGCAGTACTTC	CASSLTGYEQYF
TRBD2	-	TRBV6-5	TRBJ2-7	TGTGCCAGCAGTCCGACTAGCGGGGCCTACGAGCAGTACTTC	CASSPTSGAYEQYF
-	-	TRBV19	TRBJ2-7	TGTGCCAGTAGTTTTCAGGGGAGCTCCTACGAGCAGTACTTC	CASSFQGSSYEQYF
-	-	TRBV28	TRBJ1-1	TGTGCCAGCAGTCTGACAGGTTTGGCGAACACTGAAGCTTTCTTT	CASSLTGLANTEAFF
TRBD1	-	TRBV19	TRBJ1-5	TGTGCCAGTAGTATGGGACAGGTACCCTCGGGGAATCAGCCCCAGCATTTT	CASSMGQVPSGNQPQHF
TRBD1	-	TRBV4-1	TRBJ1-1	TGCGCCAGCAGCCAAGGGACAGGAGAGAACACTGAAGCTTTCTTT	CASSQGTGENTEAFF
-	-	TRBV4-2	TRBJ1-1	TGTGCCAGCAGCCAGAGGCGGGTGAACACTGAAGCTTTCTTT	CASSQRRVNTEAFF
TRBD1	-	TRBV30	TRBJ1-4	TGTGCCTGGAGGAGGACAGGGGGTAATGAAAAACTGTTTTTT	CAWRRTGGNEKLFF
TRBD2	once	TRBV28	TRBJ2-7	TGTGCCAGCAGTTTTTCTAGCGGGAACCTCGCCTACGAGCAGTACTTC	CASSFSSGNLAYEQYF
TRBD1	-	TRBV19	TRBJ1-3	TGTGCCAGTAGTACCAGACAGGGCCTCTCTGGAAACACCATATATTTT	CASSTRQGLSGNTIYF
TRBD2	-	TRBV7-7	TRBJ2-5	TGTGCTAGCAGCTTCACTGGGACTAGCGGGGAATTTCAAGAGACCCAGTACTTC	CASSFTGTSGEFQETQYF
-	-	TRBV20-1	TRBJ2-5	TGCAGTGCTCAGGCGGGAGAGACCCAGTACTTC	CSAQAGETQYF
-	-	TRBV27	TRBJ1-5	TGTGCCAGCAGTTTATGGGAGGGTCAGCCCCAGCATTTT	CASSLWEGQPQHF
-	-	TRBV21-1	TRBJ2-7	TGTGCCAGCAGCAAAGCGCTTGTCGGGTACGAGCAGTACTTC	CASSKALVGYEQYF
-	-	TRBV5-5	TRBJ2-1	TGTGCCAGCAGCTTGGAGGCTGCCCCGCGGGGGCCCAATGAGCAGTTCTTC	CASSLEAAPRGPNEQFF
-	-	TRBV5-1	TRBJ1-2	TGCGCCAGCAGCCCGGAGGGGGGGCTTGGCTACACCTTC	CASSPEGGLGYTF
-	-	TRBV18	TRBJ2-2	TGTGCCAGCTCACCTCAGGGATCCTACACCGGGGAGCTGTTTTTT	CASSPQGSYTGELFF
TRBD2	-	TRBV7-9	TRBJ2-7	TGTGCCAGCAGCCCTAGCGGGAAAGTCTACGAGCAGTACTTC	CASSPSGKVYEQYF
TRBD2	once	TRBV2	TRBJ2-7	TGTGCCAGCAGTGAAGGTCCGGGAGGTCCCTCCTACGAGCAGTACTTC	CASSEGPGGPSYEQYF
-	once	TRBV29-1	TRBJ2-7	TGCAGCGCCCGGGGTTCGGCCTACGAGCAGTACTTC	CSARGSAYEQYF
-	-	TRBV2	TRBJ1-2	TGTGCCAGCAGTGAAGCTTTATGGGAGGCCTCCTATGGCTACACCTTC	CASSEALWEASYGYTF
-	-	TRBV2	TRBJ2-7	TGTGCCAGCAGTGACCCCGAGGCGGCCCCCTACGAGCAGTACTTC	CASSDPEAAPYEQYF
-	once	TRBV5-1	TRBJ2-3	TGCGCCAGCCACGGCGGCGACACAGATACGCAGTATTTT	CASHGGDTDTQYF
-	once	TRBV19	TRBJ1-1	TGTGCCAGTAGTCTCCAGGGATACACTGAAGCTTTCTTT	CASSLQGYTEAFF
-	-	TRBV7-9	TRBJ1-2	TGTGCCAGCAGCTCGTACAGATCCCCCAGTCATGGCTACACCTTC	CASSSYRSPSHGYTF
-	-	TRBV19	TRBJ2-6	TGTGCCAGTACCATCTCACGGGGTGGTGGGGCCAACGTCCTGACTTTC	CASTISRGGGANVLTF
TRBD1	-	TRBV7-8	TRBJ2-7	TGTGCCAGCAGCTCGAGTACAGGGGGCCGATACTACGAGCAGTACTTC	CASSSSTGGRYYEQYF
-	few	TRBV27	TRBJ1-1	TGTGCCAGCAGTTCCGCAGGGTCTGAAGCTTTCTTT	CASSSAGSEAFF
-	few	TRBV30	TRBJ1-2	TGTGCCTGGAGTCGACAGAATAACTATGGCTACACCTTC	CAWSRQNNYGYTF
-	-	TRBV19	TRBJ2-7	TGTGCCAGTAGTATAGATCTGGCGGGTGACCCCGAGCAGTACTTC	CASSIDLAGDPEQYF
-	-	TRBV2	TRBJ2-6	TGTGCCAGCAAAAAAGGGGCTGGGGCCAACGTCCTGACTTTC	CASKKGAGANVLTF
TRBD1	few	TRBV11-3	TRBJ1-2	TGTGCCAGCGCGGGCAGGACAGGGTATGGCTACACCTTC	CASAGRTGYGYTF
TRBD1	-	TRBV5-6	TRBJ1-1	TGTGCCAGCAGCTATGGTGACAGGGTATATACTGAAGCTTTCTTT	CASSYGDRVYTEAFF
-	-	TRBV11-2	TRBJ1-2	TGTGCCAGCAGCCCGGGACACCGGGGTGCTAACTATGGCTACACCTTC	CASSPGHRGANYGYTF
TRBD2	-	TRBV4-1	TRBJ2-7	TGCGCCAGCAGTCGAGGACTAGATGGTCCCTCCTACGAGCAGTACTTC	CASSRGLDGPSYEQYF
-	-	TRBV4-1	TRBJ2-1	TGCGCCAGCAGCCAAGGACAAGACACCTTCAATGAGCAGTTCTTC	CASSQGQDTFNEQFF
-	-	TRBV7-8	TRBJ2-5	TGTGCCAGCAGCTCCAATAACCAGGAGGAAGAGACCCAGTACTTC	CASSSNNQEEETQYF
-	-	TRBV7-2	TRBJ2-7	TGTGCCAGCAGCTTGTGGGGGGACAGCTCCTACGAGCAGTACTTC	CASSLWGDSSYEQYF
-	-	TRBV2	TRBJ2-3	TGTGCCAGCGTCCTTTTTGGCACAGATACGCAGTATTTT	CASVLFGTDTQYF
TRBD1	-	TRBV5-4	TRBJ2-1	TGTGCCAGCAGCTCCCCGGGACAGGGGGCGCCGGGAGTCTACAATGAGCAGTTCTTC	CASSSPGQGAPGVYNEQFF
TRBD1	few	TRBV28	TRBJ1-2	TGTGCCAGCAGTTCGACAGGGGGCGATGGCTACACCTTC	CASSSTGGDGYTF
TRBD1	-	TRBV6-4	TRBJ1-2	TGTGCCAGCAGTGAGGCCCTGGACAGGGGTGGCTACACCTTC	CASSEALDRGGYTF
TRBD1	-	TRBV5-8	TRBJ2-7	TGTGCCAGCGATGCCCGGGACAGGGACTACGAGCAGTACTTC	CASDARDRDYEQYF
TRBD2	once	TRBV6-5	TRBJ2-2	TGTGCCAGCGCGGGGGATCCGAACACCGGGGAGCTGTTTTTT	CASAGDPNTGELFF
-	-	TRBV11-3	TRBJ2-1	TGTGCCAGCAGCTCGCGGGCCACGCTGGGTGAGCAGTTCTTC	CASSSRATLGEQFF
-	once	TRBV19	TRBJ2-7	TGTGCCAGTAGTGCCAGACATTCTTCCTACGAGCAGTACTTC	CASSARHSSYEQYF